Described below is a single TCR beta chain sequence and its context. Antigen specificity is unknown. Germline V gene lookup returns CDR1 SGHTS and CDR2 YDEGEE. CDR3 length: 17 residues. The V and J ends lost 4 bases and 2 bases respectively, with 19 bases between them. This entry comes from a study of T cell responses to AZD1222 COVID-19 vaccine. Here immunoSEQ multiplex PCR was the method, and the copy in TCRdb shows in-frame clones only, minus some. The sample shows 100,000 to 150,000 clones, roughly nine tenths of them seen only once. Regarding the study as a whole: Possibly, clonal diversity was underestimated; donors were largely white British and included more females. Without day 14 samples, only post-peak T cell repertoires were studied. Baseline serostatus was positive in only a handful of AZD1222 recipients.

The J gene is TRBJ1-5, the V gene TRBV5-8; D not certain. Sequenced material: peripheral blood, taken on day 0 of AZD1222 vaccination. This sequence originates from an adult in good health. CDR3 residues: CASSPGVAPVGNQPQHF. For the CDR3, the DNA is TGTGCCAGCAGCCCGGGAGTAGCTCCCGTGGGCAATCAGCCCCAGCATTTT.